This TCR beta chain appears in the sequencing data of a study of metastatic and nonmetastatic thyroid tumors (dated by TCRdb to between 2020 and 2021). A note on the overall study: For patients with malignant and with benign thyroid disease, the researchers compared repertoires between peripheral blood samples and tumor or nodule tissue samples. What the work shows at the level of the full study, not this receptor alone: TCR beta diversity was reported as significantly higher in malignant tumors than in benign nodules, in both blood and tumor samples.

No patient had received any treatment before thyroid surgery. Using T-cell receptor beta sequencing, the researchers looked back retrospectively at clinical samples from patients, gathered between about 2011 and 2019. The library was generated by PCR. Sequencing took place on an Illumina HiSeq 4000. High-throughput sequencing was used to profile the TCR beta-chain CDR3 region of each patient. The paper's processing steps were these. A classifier to discriminate distant-metastatic papillary thyroid cancer patients was built from CDR3 differences across clinicopathological groups. The Shannon index was used to assess repertoire diversity, and the Morisita-Horn index was used to assess tumor-blood repertoire similarity. TCRdb reran the public reads through fastp at Q25 and MiXCR, keeping productive beta chains. TCRdb, not the authors, supplied the V and J calls. A total of some 31,000 clones appear in this sample, roughly 15% of them only once. In total, the top ten clones hold about 7.3% of the sample.

Concerning this clone: Its binding antigen is unknown. Per-nucleotide qualities are absent, and no much larger clonotype sits a single base away.

Sequences DFQATT (CDR1) and SNEGSKA (CDR2) are obtained from the germline V gene (reference sequence). From the cysteine up to the phenylalanine, the CDR3 has a length of 16 residues. Here the CDR3 DNA is all that survives: 48 bases in frame from base 1. V lost 0 bases and J lost 10 bases, and the count of bases not matched to a germline gene is 15. The sample consisted of blood. The sequence derives from a female donor with papillary thyroid cancer or a benign thyroid nodule (not recorded which). Some clones in this sample may be carry-over from other donors' samples. The chain joins TRBV20-1 to TRBJ1-1; TRBD1 matches 9 bases in the middle. For the CDR3, the sequence is CSARDLTGGLSSAAFF. The bases read TGCAGTGCTAGAGATTTGACAGGGGGGCTATCCTCTGCAGCTTTCTTT.